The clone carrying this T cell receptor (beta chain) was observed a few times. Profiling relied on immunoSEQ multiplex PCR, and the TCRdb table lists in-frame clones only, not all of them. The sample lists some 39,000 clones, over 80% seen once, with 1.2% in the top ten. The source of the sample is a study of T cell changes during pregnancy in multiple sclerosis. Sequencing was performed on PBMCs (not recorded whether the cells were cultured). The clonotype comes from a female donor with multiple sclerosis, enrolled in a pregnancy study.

The CDR3 coding sequence is TGTGCCAGCTCACCACGACAGGGACTCGAGTACGAGCAGTACTTC. It specifies CASSPRQGLEYEQYF. V and J are TRBV18 and TRBJ2-7, with D perhaps matching TRBD1 (7 bases). Germline assignment: CDR1 KGHSH and CDR2 LQKENI. The CDR3 runs to 15 residues. The V gene lost 1 base and the J gene lost 4 bases, with 14 bases spanning the gap.